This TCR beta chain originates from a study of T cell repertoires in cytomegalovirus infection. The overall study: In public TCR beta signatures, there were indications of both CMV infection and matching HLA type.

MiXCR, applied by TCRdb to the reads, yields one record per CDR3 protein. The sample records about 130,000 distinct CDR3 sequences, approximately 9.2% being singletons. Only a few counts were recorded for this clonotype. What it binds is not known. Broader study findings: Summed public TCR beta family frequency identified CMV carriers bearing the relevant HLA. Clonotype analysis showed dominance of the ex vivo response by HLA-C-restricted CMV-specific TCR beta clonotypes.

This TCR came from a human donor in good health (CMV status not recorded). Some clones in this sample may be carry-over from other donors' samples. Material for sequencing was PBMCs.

CDR3 sequence (DNA): TGTGCCAGCAGTTTAGCGGGGGGGACTAATGAGCAGTTCTTC. It specifies CASSLAGGTNEQFF. The chain carries TRBV28 and TRBJ2-1, with 9 bases that match TRBD2. The CDR3 is 14 residues long. Trimming at V came to 2 bases and at J to 7 bases, leaving 3 bases not matched to a gene. Germline V CDR1 and CDR2: MDHEN, SYDVKM.